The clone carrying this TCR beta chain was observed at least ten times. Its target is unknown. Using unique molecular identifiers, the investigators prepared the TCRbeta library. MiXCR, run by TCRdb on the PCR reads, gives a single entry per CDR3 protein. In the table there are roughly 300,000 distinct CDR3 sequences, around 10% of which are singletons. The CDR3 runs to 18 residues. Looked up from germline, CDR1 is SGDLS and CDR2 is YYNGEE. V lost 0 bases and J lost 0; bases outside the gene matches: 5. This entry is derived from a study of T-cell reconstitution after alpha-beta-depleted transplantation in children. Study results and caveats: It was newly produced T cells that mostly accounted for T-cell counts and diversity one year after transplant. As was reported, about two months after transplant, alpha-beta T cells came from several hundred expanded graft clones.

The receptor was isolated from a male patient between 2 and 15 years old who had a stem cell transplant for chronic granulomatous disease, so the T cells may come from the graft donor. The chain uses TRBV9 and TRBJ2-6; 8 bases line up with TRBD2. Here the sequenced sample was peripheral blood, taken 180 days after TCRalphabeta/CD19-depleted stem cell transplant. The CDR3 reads CASSVDSGDSSGANVLTF. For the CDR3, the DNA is TGTGCCAGCAGCGTAGATAGCGGGGACTCCTCTGGGGCCAACGTCCTGACTTTC.